A selection of T cell receptor beta chains follows, all from one sample in a study of blood T cell repertoires in COVID-19. The method was immunoSEQ multiplex PCR; TCRdb's version includes in-frame clones alone and lacks a portion of them. The sample includes about 300,000 clones, 80% to 95% of them seen just once. Sequencing was done on a sample of peripheral blood. All receptors derive from a woman in her twenties or thirties with COVID-19, enrolled during active disease. Each CDR3 is given with its conserved first and last residue. A D gene is named only where the DNA matches it firmly. Size tells how often a clone was seen (once, few, many) or the class of an expanded clone, and some rows leave it out.

D	V	J	size	CDR3	DNA
TRBD1	TRBV11-2	TRBJ1-2	few	CASSSLRGRLGGYTF	TGTGCCAGCAGCTCTCTCAGGGGGAGGCTAGGTGGCTACACCTTC
TRBD2	TRBV11-3	TRBJ2-3	.	CASSLLAGDTQYF	TGTGCCAGCAGCTTACTAGCGGGGGATACGCAGTATTTT
TRBD1	TRBV3-1/TRBV3-2	TRBJ1-4	.	CASSPTTGQYNEKLFF	TGTGCCAGCAGCCCTACCACGGGACAGTATAATGAAAAACTGTTTTTT
TRBD2	TRBV6-4	TRBJ2-1	.	CASSEGLAGHNEQFF	TGTGCCAGCAGTGAAGGACTAGCGGGGCACAATGAGCAGTTCTTC
TRBD1	TRBV6-5	TRBJ1-6	.	CASSWDRGASPLHF	TGTGCCAGCAGTTGGGACAGGGGAGCCTCACCCCTCCACTTT
.	TRBV19	TRBJ1-5	.	CASSMWGGQPQHF	TGTGCCAGTAGCATGTGGGGGGGCCAGCCCCAGCATTTT
TRBD1	TRBV7-8	TRBJ2-7	.	CASTPHLQGEEQYF	TGTGCCAGCACCCCACACTTACAGGGGGAAGAGCAGTACTTC
.	TRBV9	TRBJ2-6	.	CASSVAPGSGANVLTF	TGTGCCAGCAGCGTAGCTCCGGGGTCTGGGGCCAACGTCCTGACTTTC
TRBD1	TRBV18	TRBJ1-5	once	CASSEGQGADQPQHF	TGTGCCAGCTCAGAGGGACAGGGGGCTGATCAGCCCCAGCATTTT
.	TRBV7-8	TRBJ1-6	.	CASSLAQGRSSPLHF	TGTGCCAGCAGCTTAGCGCAGGGGCGAAGTTCACCCCTCCACTTT
.	TRBV30	TRBJ2-7	.	CAWGLSYEQYF	TGTGCCTGGGGACTATCTTACGAGCAGTACTTC
.	TRBV29-1	TRBJ2-3	.	CSVGGIGTDTQYF	TGCAGCGTCGGGGGAATCGGCACAGATACGCAGTATTTT
.	TRBV2	TRBJ2-1	.	CASSLGGEQFF	TGTGCCAGCAGCCTAGGTGGTGAGCAGTTCTTC
.	TRBV7-9	TRBJ2-7	.	CAVNLPGAEQYF	TGTGCCGTCAACCTACCAGGGGCCGAGCAGTACTTC
.	TRBV5-5	TRBJ2-7	.	CASSLYPGDYEQYF	TGTGCCAGCAGCTTGTACCCAGGGGATTACGAGCAGTACTTC
.	TRBV5-6	TRBJ1-3	once	CASSLANGGPAGNTIYF	TGTGCCAGCAGCTTGGCCAACGGGGGACCCGCTGGAAACACCATATATTTT
.	TRBV10-2	TRBJ2-7	few	CASTQAYEQYF	TGCGCCAGCACACAGGCCTACGAGCAGTACTTC
TRBD1	TRBV6-5	TRBJ1-2	.	CASNVPGTGAEGYTF	TGTGCCAGCAATGTACCCGGGACAGGGGCGGAGGGCTACACCTTC
.	TRBV6-5	TRBJ1-1	once	CASNGHTNTEAFF	TGTGCCAGCAACGGACATACGAACACTGAAGCTTTCTTT
.	TRBV9	TRBJ2-7	.	CASSERGSYEQYF	TGTGCCAGCAGCGAGAGAGGGTCCTACGAGCAGTACTTC
.	TRBV7-9	TRBJ1-2	.	CASTYAPGGYTF	TGTGCCAGCACCTATGCCCCAGGCGGCTACACCTTC
TRBD1	TRBV24-1	TRBJ2-3	.	CATSTPGQGAWDTQYF	TGTGCCACTAGTACTCCCGGACAGGGGGCGTGGGATACGCAGTATTTT
TRBD1	TRBV29-1	TRBJ2-3	.	CSVQGDTDTQYF	TGCAGCGTTCAGGGGGACACAGATACGCAGTATTTT
.	TRBV29-1	TRBJ1-2	.	CSVEDPQGRANYGYTF	TGCAGCGTTGAAGACCCCCAAGGGAGAGCTAACTATGGCTACACCTTC
.	TRBV3-1/TRBV3-2	TRBJ2-2	.	CASSQLGELFF	TGTGCCAGCAGCCAACTCGGGGAGCTGTTTTTT
TRBD1	TRBV29-1	TRBJ2-7	once	CSVEDQGVEQYF	TGCAGCGTTGAAGATCAGGGGGTCGAGCAGTACTTC
TRBD1	TRBV30	TRBJ2-7	.	CAWRPTGVFYEQYF	TGTGCCTGGAGGCCAACAGGGGTTTTTTACGAGCAGTACTTC
TRBD1	TRBV9	TRBJ1-2	.	CASSGDRGWGYTF	TGTGCCAGCAGCGGAGACAGGGGCTGGGGCTACACCTTC
.	TRBV11-3	TRBJ2-2	.	CASSLARGFYTGELFF	TGTGCCAGCAGCTTAGCGCGCGGGTTCTACACCGGGGAGCTGTTTTTT
.	TRBV28	TRBJ2-3	once	CASSSPTDTQYF	TGTGCCAGCAGTTCCCCAACAGATACGCAGTATTTT
.	TRBV20-1	TRBJ2-7	.	CSARLSEEQYF	TGCAGTGCTAGATTGTCAGAAGAGCAGTACTTC
.	TRBV19	TRBJ2-1	.	CASSIGAGTYNEQFF	TGTGCCAGTAGTATTGGGGCGGGAACCTACAATGAGCAGTTCTTC
TRBD2	TRBV5-1	TRBJ2-4	.	CASSSGGPKNIQYF	TGCGCCAGCAGCTCGGGAGGTCCCAAAAACATTCAGTACTTC
.	TRBV24-1	TRBJ2-1	.	CATSDHTGPRDNEQFF	TGTGCCACCAGTGATCATACAGGTCCCAGGGACAATGAGCAGTTCTTC
.	TRBV5-1	TRBJ1-5	.	CASSSGTSNNQPQHF	TGCGCCAGCAGCTCCGGGACATCTAACAATCAGCCCCAGCATTTT
.	TRBV7-2	TRBJ2-7	.	CASSSYGGPLGQYF	TGTGCCAGCAGCTCATATGGGGGCCCCCTCGGGCAGTACTTC
.	TRBV7-9	TRBJ1-3	.	CASSPSPFDKEGTIYF	TGTGCCAGCAGCCCCAGCCCCTTCGACAAAGAGGGCACCATATATTTT
TRBD1	TRBV28	TRBJ1-1	.	CASTRRDRASTEAFF	TGTGCCAGCACACGGAGGGACAGGGCGAGCACTGAAGCTTTCTTT
.	TRBV5-1	TRBJ2-5	.	CASSLAEDTETQYF	TGCGCCAGCAGCTTGGCCGAGGATACAGAGACCCAGTACTTC
TRBD2	TRBV10-1	TRBJ2-1	.	CASSANPGLAGYNEQFF	TGCGCCAGCAGCGCTAACCCGGGACTAGCGGGTTACAATGAGCAGTTCTTC
.	TRBV30	TRBJ2-1	.	CAWSQGGINEQFF	TGTGCCTGGAGTCAGGGAGGCATTAATGAGCAGTTCTTC